This is a list of T cell receptor beta chains from one sample in a study of blood T cell repertoires in COVID-19. Using immunoSEQ multiplex PCR, the repertoire was profiled, and TCRdb retains in-frame clones only, with some absent. The sample yields about 80,000 clones, approximately 90% seen once. Sequencing input: peripheral blood. These receptors were collected from a woman of 80 years or more with acute or convalescent COVID-19. Both conserved end residues are trimmed from each CDR3.

v_call	j_call	cdr3_aa
TRBV6-5	TRBJ2-7	ASRAGGQTYEQY
TRBV3-1/TRBV3-2	TRBJ2-7	ASSSRAGGFAYEQY
TRBV18	TRBJ2-1	ASSPGREGNEQF
TRBV10-1	TRBJ2-3	ASSENFHTDTQY
TRBV9	TRBJ2-7	ASSVRDRNHEQY
TRBV9	TRBJ2-5	ASSPHGDLAGSKETQY
TRBV10-3	TRBJ2-1	AISEGNSGRPEQF
TRBV11-2	TRBJ1-1	ASSLQVTTEAF
TRBV30	TRBJ1-3	AWSVTGNTIY
TRBV13	TRBJ2-1	ASSRWAGEGNEQF
TRBV18	TRBJ2-1	ASSPRQDEQF
TRBV6-5	TRBJ1-2	ASRGDRGHGYGYT
TRBV9	TRBJ2-1	ASSVGGGTYNEQF
TRBV11-1	TRBJ2-7	ASSRASGTAYEQY
TRBV6-5	TRBJ2-5	ASTLRGSDQETQY
TRBV9	TRBJ1-1	ASSYFENTEAF
TRBV5-4	TRBJ2-2	ASSLAGVGTGELF
TRBV6-1	TRBJ2-5	ASSEGAAGETQY
TRBV27	TRBJ2-7	ASRGLAGSYEQY
TRBV3-1/TRBV3-2	TRBJ1-1	ASSRNQGAPEAF
TRBV11-1	TRBJ1-1	ASRSTGTNTEAF
TRBV6-1	TRBJ1-1	ASSERAGGWGDTEAF
TRBV7-6	TRBJ1-5	ASSSHQGMSNQPQH
TRBV6-5	TRBJ1-4	ASSYSGRDAELF
TRBV6-5	TRBJ1-1	ASRTTGMNTEAF
TRBV3-1/TRBV3-2	TRBJ2-2	ASSQVRGRYPGELF
TRBV19	TRBJ2-1	ASSPGTGGRSYNEQF
TRBV28	TRBJ1-1	ASSSDSFQAF
TRBV7-3	TRBJ2-5	ASSSKPSPGGRETQY
TRBV9	TRBJ2-7	ASSAAGTGMYEQY
TRBV7-8	TRBJ1-2	ASSLGLDRANYGYT
TRBV6-5	TRBJ2-7	ASSPLDREGYEQY
TRBV7-9	TRBJ2-5	ASSKTGGGETQY
TRBV21-1	TRBJ2-7	ASSKEVDTDSC
TRBV10-3	TRBJ1-3	ALRASGNTIY
TRBV25-1	TRBJ1-1	ASTGHLNTEAF
TRBV7-8	TRBJ1-5	ASSSRTGTGNQPQH
TRBV25-1	TRBJ1-2	ASSEGGTGLNYGYT
TRBV4-2	TRBJ1-2	ASSQVHSRTNYGYT
TRBV6-6	TRBJ2-2	ASSPSGGAAGELF
TRBV5-1	TRBJ1-2	ASSLEQFPYGYT
TRBV6-2/TRBV6-3	TRBJ1-2	ASSYRGSDYGYT
TRBV5-4	TRBJ2-7	ASSLEQGSYEQY
TRBV6-2/TRBV6-3	TRBJ2-3	ASSLTRGGDTQY
TRBV5-1	TRBJ2-3	ASSLALRQGRDTQY
TRBV6-5	TRBJ1-2	ASRRDREYT
TRBV5-6	TRBJ2-1	ASSPRTSGGGNEQF
TRBV7-9	TRBJ1-2	ASSISTGGGYT